This TCR beta chain was found in a study of radiation and T cells in renal cell carcinoma. Study in general: Nephrectomy followed 15 Gy stereotactic body radiation by 4 weeks.

The time point was: blood 2 weeks post-SBRT. Treatment specified: 15 Gy SBRT to primary tumor, nephrectomy 4 weeks later. Blood was sampled at baseline, 2 weeks and 4 weeks after SBRT. TCRdb keeps only in-frame clones here, not all; method: immunoSEQ multiplex PCR. The sample has 70,000 to 90,000 clones; 65% to 90% are singletons. Overall study results and limits: Top tumor clonotypes rose in blood 2 weeks post-radiation, then contracted.

Note on this clone: Its cognate antigen is unknown.

CDR3 length equals 11 residues. V was pared by 3 bases and J by 2 bases, with 5 bases between. Looked up from germline, CDR1 is DFQATT and CDR2 is SNEGSKA (reference sequence). The source is a woman aged 50 to 65 with renal cell carcinoma. The specimen was blood, collected from a patient whose treatment included radiotherapy and nephrectomy. This chain uses TRBV20-1 with TRBJ2-7; D call uncertain. CDR3 DNA sequence: TGCAGTGCTAGCAGCCCCTACGAGCAGTACTTC. Protein product: CSASSPYEQYF.